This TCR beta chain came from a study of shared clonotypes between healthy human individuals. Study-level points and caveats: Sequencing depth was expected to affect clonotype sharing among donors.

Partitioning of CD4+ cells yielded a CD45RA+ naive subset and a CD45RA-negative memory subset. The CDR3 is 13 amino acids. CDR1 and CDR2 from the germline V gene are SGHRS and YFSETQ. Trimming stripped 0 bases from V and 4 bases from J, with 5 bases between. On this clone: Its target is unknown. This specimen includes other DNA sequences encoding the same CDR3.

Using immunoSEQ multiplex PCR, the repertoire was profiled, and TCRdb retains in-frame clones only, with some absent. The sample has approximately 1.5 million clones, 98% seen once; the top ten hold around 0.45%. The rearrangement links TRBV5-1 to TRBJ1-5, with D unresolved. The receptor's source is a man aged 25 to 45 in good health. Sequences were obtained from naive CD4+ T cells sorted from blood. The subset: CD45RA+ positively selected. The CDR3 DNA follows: TGCGCCAGCAGCTTGGCCGGAAATCAGCCCCAGCATTTT. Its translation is CASSLAGNQPQHF.